What follows is one T cell receptor beta chain and its context. The CDR3 runs 13 residues. Germline loops: CDR1 MNHEY, CDR2 SVGAGI. The J segment lost 8 bases and the V segment lost 6 bases, leaving 7 bases of the junction unmatched. The data originate from a study of CD8+ T cells in alopecia areata. Study details: Oral tofacitinib, 5 to 10 mg twice daily, was given in an open-label trial.

Treatment described: oral pan-JAK inhibitor, 5-10 mg twice daily. The sorting of PBMCs gave CD4+ and CD8+ T cells. Extracted RNA was reverse transcribed, and the resulting cDNA served as sequencing template. Some clones are missing from TCRdb's copy, which holds only in-frame ones; the method was immunoSEQ multiplex PCR. This sample carries 150,000 to 250,000 clones, 45% to 75% of them seen once, and the ten largest clones take less than 4%. This TCR was sampled from a human donor with alopecia areata. Sequenced material: CD4+ T cells sorted from blood, taken at week 4, from a patient treated with tofacitinib. The rearrangement links TRBV6-5 to TRBJ1-1; TRBD1 aligns across 9 bases. CDR3 sequence reads: CASRARDREEAFF. CDR3 DNA sequence: TGTGCCAGCAGGGCCCGGGACAGGGAAGAAGCTTTCTTT.